These 19 T cell receptor beta chains were sequenced from one sample in a study of breast tumors, draining lymph nodes, adjacent tissues. Using its own MiXCR run on the multiplex PCR reads, TCRdb lists one record per CDR3 protein. Of fewer than 200,000 distinct CDR3 sequences in the sample, roughly 30% are singletons; the top ten hold approximately 4.3%. Axillary draining lymph nodes of breast cancer patients supplied the node samples. The sequenced material came from axillary lymph node tissue. The receptor source for this set is a female donor with breast cancer. Some clones in this sample may be carry-over from other donors' samples.

This clonotype qualifies as medium-sized. V and J are TRBV19 and TRBJ1-1; D is unclear. V was cut by 2 bases and J by 4 bases, with 8 bases left in between. The CDR3 consists of 13 residues. The germline gives CDR1 LNHDA, CDR2 SQIVND (reference sequence). In nucleotides, the CDR3 is TGTGCCAGTAGTATAAGGGCGGGCACTGAAGCTTTCTTT. As protein: CASSIRAGTEAFF.

This clonotype has ten or more counts. V is TRBV27 and J is TRBJ1-6; D is ambiguous. The CDR3 sequence is 13 residues long. The V end lost 8 bases, the J end lost 9 bases, and 14 bases lay between the germline ends. In germline, CDR1 is MNHEY, CDR2 SMNVEV (reference sequence). CDR3 DNA: TGTGCCAGCTCGGAAGGAGGTGGTTCACCCCTCCACTTT. This sequence encodes CASSEGGGSPLHF.

This clonotype was counted many times. J is TRBJ2-1 and V is TRBV11-2, with a possible D match to TRBD2 (6 bases). The CDR3 contains 18 residues. Germline lookup yields CDR1 SGHAT and CDR2 FQNNGV. Trimming removed 6 bases at V and 0 bases at J, with 21 bases between. The CDR3 region has the DNA TGTGCCAGCAGACACCTAGCGAGAGGCGGGGACTCCTACAATGAGCAGTTCTTC. It specifies CASRHLARGGDSYNEQFF.

Ten or more counts support this clonotype. The V and J genes are TRBV5-4 and TRBJ2-7; D may be TRBD1 (6 bases). Germline lookup yields CDR1 SGHNT and CDR2 YYREEE (reference sequence). The CDR3 totals 15 residues. V dropped 4 bases and J dropped 3 bases, with 17 bases sitting between them. The CDR3 reads CASSLPGHGDYEQYF. The CDR3 DNA reads TGTGCCAGCAGCCTTCCGGGACATGGAGACTACGAGCAGTACTTC.

This clonotype was found many times. This chain connects TRBV19 to TRBJ1-2; TRBD1 might be the D (6 bases). V shed 2 bases and J shed 4 bases, with 14 bases lying between them. The CDR3 loop spans 15 amino acids. Germline assignment: CDR1 LNHDA and CDR2 SQIVND (reference sequence). The CDR3, as DNA: TGTGCCAGTAGTATAACGGCAGCACAGGGCTATGGCTACACCTTC. It yields the protein CASSITAAQGYGYTF.

The chain joins TRBV6-5 to TRBJ1-4; tentative D call: TRBD1 (5 bases). Trimming took off 5 bases at V and 5 bases at J, with 18 bases between the two ends. Germline V gene lookup returns CDR1 MNHEY and CDR2 SVGAGI. This CDR3 has 16 residues. The CDR3 is CASSPPYGGKNEKLFF. The CDR3 bases are TGTGCCAGCAGTCCACCCTACGGGGGGAAAAATGAAAAACTGTTTTTT.

By sample fraction, this clonotype is medium-sized. The chain has TRBV29-1 and TRBJ1-2; 10 bases are shared with TRBD1. CDR1 and CDR2 from the germline V gene are SQVTM and ANQGSEA. V lost 7 bases to trimming and J lost 0 bases; unmatched junction nucleotides: 2. There are 13 residues in the CDR3. CDR3 bases: TGCAGCGGCGGACAGGGGGCTAACTATGGCTACACCTTC. Its protein product is CSGGQGANYGYTF. Full variable domain (rest looked up from reference TRBV29-1 and TRBJ1-2): SAVISQKPSRDICQRGTSLTIQCQVDSQVTMMFWYRQQPGQSLTLIATANQGSEATYESGFVIDKFPISRPNLTFSTLTVSNMSPEDSSIYLCSGGQGANYGYTFGSGTRLTVV.

Many counts were recorded for this clonotype. The chain combines TRBV6-5 with TRBJ2-5; perhaps TRBD2 as D (5 bases). Germline CDR1 and CDR2: MNHEY and SVGAGI. The CDR3 runs to 14 residues. Trimming pared 5 bases from V and 1 base from J, leaving 11 bases between. The CDR3 reads CASSKRDGQETQYF. CDR3 sequence (DNA): TGTGCCAGCAGTAAACGGGATGGCCAAGAGACCCAGTACTTC.

This clonotype has ten or more counts. V is TRBV7-2 and J is TRBJ2-7, with TRBD2 matching over 8 bases. CDR3 length equals 15 residues. V dropped 4 bases and J dropped 3; count of bases not matched to a gene: 8. In germline, CDR1 is SGHTA, CDR2 FQGNSA. The CDR3 spells CASSSAGGGFYEQYF. In nucleotides, the CDR3 is TGTGCCAGCAGCTCAGCCGGGGGGGGTTTCTACGAGCAGTACTTC.

This clonotype was seen many times. An end of the junction differs from the germline gene, which may be a read error. V and J are TRBV7-7 and TRBJ2-7; 7 nucleotides match TRBD1. CDR3 size: 15 residues. The germline V gene has CDR1 SSHAT and CDR2 FNYEAQ (reference sequence). This chain's CDR3 is CASSLSLPGGYEQYF. The CDR3 nucleotides read TGTGCTAGCAGCTTATCTCTTCCAGGGGGCTACGAGCAGTACTTC.

The table lists this clonotype with many counts. This sequence joins TRBV5-4 and TRBJ2-3; TRBD1 matches at 8 bases. Germline CDR1 reads SGHNT; CDR2 reads YYREEE (reference sequence). J was trimmed by 6 bases and V by 4 bases; bases with no gene match: 7. The length of the CDR3 is 14 residues. CDR3 DNA: TGTGCCAGCAGCCAGGGACAGGTGGTGGATACGCAGTATTTT. Translated, it gives CASSQGQVVDTQYF.

This clonotype turned up a few times. The rearrangement links TRBV28 to TRBJ2-5; D call uncertain. The CDR3 length is 13 residues. V lost 10 bases and J 1 base, leaving 13 bases between the germline ends. Germline V gene lookup returns CDR1 MDHEN and CDR2 SYDVKM. The CDR3 loop reads CAIAIGPQETQYF. CDR3 sequence (DNA): TGTGCCATCGCAATAGGTCCCCAAGAGACCCAGTACTTC.

V gene TRBV12-3 or TRBV12-4 combines with J gene TRBJ2-3; D unresolved. TRBJ1-5 explains the end of the DNA better; the J call may be wrong. This CDR3 has 16 amino acids. The CDR3 sequence is CASSGRRGRGADTQHF. In DNA, the CDR3 is TGTGCCAGCAGTGGCCGACGCGGGAGAGGCGCAGATACGCAGCATTTT.

This clonotype was counted many times. The chain joins TRBV6-6 to TRBJ2-6; D remains ambiguous. The germline CDR1 and CDR2 sequences are MNHNY and SVGAGI (reference sequence). The CDR3 length is 15 residues. Trimming removed 0 bases from V and 4 bases from J, with 7 bases in between. This CDR3 reads CASSYSRSGANVLTF. The CDR3 DNA reads as TGTGCCAGCAGTTACTCCAGATCAGGGGCCAACGTCCTGACTTTC.

The J gene is TRBJ1-6, the V gene TRBV7-9; no definite D call. The V and J ends lost 5 bases and 9 bases respectively, with 11 bases between them. The CDR3 has 13 residues. The V gene's germline CDR1 is SEHNR and CDR2 FQNEAQ (reference sequence). The CDR3 DNA reads as TGTGCCAGCAGCCTAAGCAAGGGTTCACCCCTCCACTTT. It is translated as CASSLSKGSPLHF.

Concerning this clonotype: The CDR3 end shows no conserved phenylalanine or tryptophan, and so a read error is likely. This chain links TRBV7-9 with TRBJ2-5; D call uncertain. This CDR3 region has 14 residues. The germline V gene encodes CDR1 SEHNR and CDR2 FQNEAQ (reference sequence). Trimming removed 10 bases at V and 4 bases at J, with 19 bases between. The CDR3 DNA reads as TGTGCCATCCCGGCTAGGTATGGCCGAGAGACCCAGTACCTC. It translates to CAIPARYGRETQYL.

The chain combines TRBV5-1 with TRBJ1-1; weak D call: TRBD1 (5 bases). This CDR3 contains 13 residues. V was pared by 4 bases and J by 6 bases, with 13 bases between. Germline CDR1 SGHRS, CDR2 YFSETQ. The CDR3 nucleotides are TGCGCCAGCAGCCCGGGGGTCAGGGCTGAAGCTTTCTTT. Encoded protein: CASSPGVRAEAFF.

Note on this clonotype: A junction end diverges from the germline sequence, so it may reflect a read error. The chain couples TRBV20-1 to TRBJ2-4; D may match TRBD1 or TRBD2 (5 bases each). In germline, CDR1 is DFQATT, CDR2 SNEGSKA (reference sequence). The CDR3 consists of 14 residues. The CDR3 bases are TGCAGTGCTAGTAGGGGACGAGCCAAAAACATTCGGTACTTC. It yields the protein CSASRGRAKNIRYF.

This chain joins TRBV20-1 and TRBJ1-2; no definite D call. The germline V and J ends were trimmed by 3 bases and 6 bases, with 23 bases remaining between them. CDR1 is DFQATT and CDR2 is SNEGSKA in the germline V gene (reference sequence). CDR3 size: 16 residues. The CDR3 nucleotides read TGCAGTGCTAGGCCGTCGCACAGCAGACCTTACCATGGCTACACCTTC. This gives the protein CSARPSHSRPYHGYTF.